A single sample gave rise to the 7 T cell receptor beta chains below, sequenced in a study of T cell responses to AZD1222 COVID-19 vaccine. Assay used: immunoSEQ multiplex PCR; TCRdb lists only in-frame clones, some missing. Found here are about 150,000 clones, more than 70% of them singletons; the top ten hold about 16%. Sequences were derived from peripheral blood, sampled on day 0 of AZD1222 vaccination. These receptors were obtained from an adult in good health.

CDR3 region: CASSLVAGQPNSPLHF. The DNA for the CDR3 is TGTGCCAGCAGCTTAGTGGCGGGACAGCCTAATTCACCCCTCCACTTT. The V call is TRBV7-2, the J call TRBJ1-6; TRBD1 aligns across 7 bases. CDR3 length: 16 amino acids. CDR1 SGHTA and CDR2 FQGNSA come from the germline V gene. V dropped 1 base and J dropped 6; count of bases not matched to a gene: 6.

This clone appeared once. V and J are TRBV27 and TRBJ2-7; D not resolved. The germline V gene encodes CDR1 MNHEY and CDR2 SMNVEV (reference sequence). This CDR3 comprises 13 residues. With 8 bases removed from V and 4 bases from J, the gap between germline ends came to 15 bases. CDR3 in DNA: TGTGCCAGCTCCAGGCATACGGAGTACGAGCAGTACTTC. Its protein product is CASSRHTEYEQYF.

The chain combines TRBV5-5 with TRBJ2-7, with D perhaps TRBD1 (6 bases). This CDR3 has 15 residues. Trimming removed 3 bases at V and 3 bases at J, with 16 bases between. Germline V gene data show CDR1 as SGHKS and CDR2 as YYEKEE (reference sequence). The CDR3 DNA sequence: TGTGCCAGCAGCTCGGCGACAGGACGGGTCTACGAGCAGTACTTC. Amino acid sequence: CASSSATGRVYEQYF.

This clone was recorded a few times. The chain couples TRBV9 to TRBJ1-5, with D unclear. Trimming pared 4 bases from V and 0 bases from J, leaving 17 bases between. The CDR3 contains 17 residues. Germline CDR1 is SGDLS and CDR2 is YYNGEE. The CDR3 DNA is TGTGCCAGCAGCCCCTTCCTTGGCGGATATAGCAATCAGCCCCAGCATTTT. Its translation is CASSPFLGGYSNQPQHF.

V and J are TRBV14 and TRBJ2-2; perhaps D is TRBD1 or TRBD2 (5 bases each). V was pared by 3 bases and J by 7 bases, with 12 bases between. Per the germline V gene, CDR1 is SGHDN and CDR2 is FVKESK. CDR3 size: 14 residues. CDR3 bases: TGTGCCAGCAGCCAGTACGGGGCCCGCGGGGAGCTGTTTTTT. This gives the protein CASSQYGARGELFF.

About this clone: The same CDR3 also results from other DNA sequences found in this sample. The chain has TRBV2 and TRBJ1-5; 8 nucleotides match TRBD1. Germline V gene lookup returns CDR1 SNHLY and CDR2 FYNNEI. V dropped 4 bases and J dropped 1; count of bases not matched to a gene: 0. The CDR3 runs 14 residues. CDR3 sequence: CASSGTGSNQPQHF. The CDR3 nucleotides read TGTGCCAGCAGTGGGACAGGGAGCAATCAGCCCCAGCATTTT.

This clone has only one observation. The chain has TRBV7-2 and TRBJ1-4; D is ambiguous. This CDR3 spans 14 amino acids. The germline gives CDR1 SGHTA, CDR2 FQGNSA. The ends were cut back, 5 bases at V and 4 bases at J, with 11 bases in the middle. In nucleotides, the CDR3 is TGTGCCAGCAGCCCCCGGCGGGGTAATGAAAAACTGTTTTTT. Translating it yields CASSPRRGNEKLFF.